These 11 T cell receptor beta chains came from one sample sequenced in a study of Ad26.COV2.S vaccination and SARS-CoV-2 variants. Profiling relied on immunoSEQ multiplex PCR, and the TCRdb table lists in-frame clones only, not all of them. The sample has hundreds of thousands of clones, approximately 81% seen once; the top ten hold 3.3%. Stated treatment: around 19 received Ad26.COV2.S at low or high dose, single or two shots; several received placebo; per-sample allocation not given. Material that was analyzed had been drawn on day 63 after the first vaccine or placebo injection. Sequenced material: peripheral blood, taken in a trial of Ad26.COV2.S vaccine versus placebo. The receptor set was obtained from a person between 18 and 59 years old who received the Ad26.COV2.S COVID-19 vaccine or a placebo.

The chain has TRBV19 and TRBJ1-2, with 10 bases matching TRBD1. After removal of 5 bases from V and 5 bases from J, the junction contained 8 bases not matched to a gene. This CDR3 has 15 residues. CDR1 and CDR2 from the germline V gene are LNHDA and SQIVND (reference sequence). This CDR3 reads CASSLGTGVWYGYTF. The CDR3 DNA sequence: TGTGCCAGTAGTTTGGGGACAGGGGTGTGGTATGGCTACACCTTC.

The chain is built from TRBV12-3 or TRBV12-4 and TRBJ1-1, with D hard to call. V was cut by 6 bases and J by 6 bases, with 8 bases left in between. The CDR3 length is 11 residues. The chain's CDR3 is CASRLDAEAFF. CDR3 bases: TGTGCCAGCAGGTTGGACGCTGAAGCTTTCTTT.

CDR3 sequence: CAWSAADAQPQHF. CDR3 DNA: TGTGCCTGGAGTGCGGCCGACGCTCAGCCCCAGCATTTT. This chain uses TRBV30 with TRBJ1-5; D call uncertain. Between the trimmed V and J ends, which lost 1 base and 6 bases, there was a span of 10 bases. CDR1 and CDR2 from the germline V gene are GTSNPN and SVGIG (reference sequence). The CDR3 spans 13 residues.

This chain connects TRBV28 to TRBJ2-1; D possibly matches TRBD1 or TRBD2 (7 bases each). The CDR3 has 14 amino acids. Trimming took 5 bases from V and 5 from J, leaving 13 bases between them. Germline V gives CDR1 MDHEN, CDR2 SYDVKM. The DNA for the CDR3 is TGTGCCAGCAGTCAGGGGGGGAGGGACAATGAGCAGTTCTTC. Translating gives CASSQGGRDNEQFF.

This clone was picked up one time. The chain links TRBV19 to TRBJ2-5; possibly TRBD2 for D (6 bases). Germline V lookup: CDR1 LNHDA, CDR2 SQIVND (reference sequence). The CDR3 length is 17 residues. V was cut by 3 bases and J by 5 bases, with 22 bases left in between. CDR3 sequence (DNA): TGTGCCAGTAGTATTTTTGGGCCGGAGGGGATAGAGGAGACCCAGTACTTC. This sequence encodes CASSIFGPEGIEETQYF.

J is TRBJ1-2 and V is TRBV7-2, with 7 bases lining up with TRBD1. V shed 5 bases, J shed 7 bases, and the junction held 16 bases outside the gene matches. The germline V gene has CDR1 SGHTA and CDR2 FQGNSA. CDR3 length equals 16 residues. CDR3 sequence reads: CASSLRQGYLKGGYTF. CDR3 in DNA: TGTGCCAGCAGCCTCCGACAGGGCTACCTGAAGGGTGGCTACACCTTC.

The rearrangement links TRBV27 to TRBJ2-4; D could derive from TRBD1 or TRBD2 (6 bases each). The CDR3 runs to 16 residues. CDR1 is MNHEY, CDR2 SMNVEV, per germline (reference sequence). The V end lost 0 bases, the J end lost 3 bases, and 12 bases lay between the germline ends. The CDR3 protein is CASSLSGGLGKNIQYF. DNA of the CDR3: TGTGCCAGCAGTTTATCGGGGGGCTTGGGCAAAAACATTCAGTACTTC.

The rearrangement links TRBV7-8 to TRBJ1-2; D remains ambiguous. Germline CDR1 is SGHVS and CDR2 is FQNEAQ. CDR3 size: 14 residues. V was trimmed by 5 bases and J by 0 bases, leaving 10 bases between them. The CDR3 is CASSREVANYGYTF. CDR3 nucleotide sequence: TGTGCCAGCAGCCGGGAGGTAGCTAACTATGGCTACACCTTC.

The genes are TRBV3-1 (or the pseudogene TRBV3-2) and TRBJ2-3, with TRBD2 matching 9 bases. CDR3 size: 17 residues. The germline V gene encodes CDR1 LGHDT and CDR2 YNNKEL (reference sequence). V lost 0 bases and J lost 5; bases outside the gene matches: 9. The CDR3 is CASSQDYSSGNGDTQYF. The CDR3 nucleotides read TGTGCCAGCAGCCAAGATTATTCTAGCGGGAATGGAGATACGCAGTATTTT.

The V and J genes are TRBV5-1 and TRBJ1-1; TRBD1 matches at 7 bases. There are 14 residues in the CDR3. Germline V CDR1 and CDR2: SGHRS, YFSETQ. V dropped 0 bases and J dropped 5; count of bases not matched to a gene: 4. CDR3 in DNA: TGCGCCAGCAGCTTGGAGGGGGCTGGGACTGAAGCTTTCTTT. This gives the protein CASSLEGAGTEAFF. Full variable domain (rest looked up from reference TRBV5-1 and TRBJ1-1): KAGVTQTPRYLIKTRGQQVTLSCSPISGHRSVSWYQQTPGQGLQFLFEYFSETQRNKGNFPGRFSGRQFSNSRSEMNVSTLELGDSALYLCASSLEGAGTEAFFGQGTRLTVV.

The rearrangement joins TRBV5-5 to TRBJ2-1; D might be TRBD2 (5 bases). The CDR3 runs to 15 residues. Germline lookup yields CDR1 SGHKS and CDR2 YYEKEE (reference sequence). V lost 2 bases, J lost 0 bases, and 9 bases lay in between. The CDR3 is CASSFDGNSYNEQFF. The CDR3 coding sequence is TGTGCCAGCAGCTTCGACGGGAACTCCTACAATGAGCAGTTCTTC. Using reference TRBV5-5 and TRBJ2-1 for the parts outside the CDR3, the full variable domain is DAGVTQSPTHLIKTRGQQVTLRCSPISGHKSVSWYQQVLGQGPQFIFQYYEKEERGRGNFPDRFSARQFPNYSSELNVNALLLGDSALYLCASSFDGNSYNEQFFGPGTRLTVL.